Each of the 6 T cell receptor beta chains below was sequenced from the same sample in a study of cytomegalovirus exposure and HLA in healthy donors. The PCR made use of 60 Vbeta and 13 Jbeta primers. Some clones are missing from TCRdb's copy, which holds only in-frame ones; the method was immunoSEQ multiplex PCR. The sample holds over 150,000 clones, approximately 74% seen once. The sequencing input was PBMCs. The receptor source for this set is a man between 18 and 29 years old in good health and CMV-seronegative.

This clone was detected a few times. V usage is TRBV5-6 and J usage is TRBJ2-3; 11 bases are shared with TRBD2. The CDR3 consists of 17 residues. CDR1 and CDR2 (germline): SGHDT, YYEEEE. V gave up 4 bases and J gave up 0 bases; unmatched junction bases: 7. The CDR3 bases are TGTGCCAGCAGCCCTCGACTAGCGGGGATAAGCACAGATACGCAGTATTTT. This codes for CASSPRLAGISTDTQYF.

The genes are TRBV7-2 and TRBJ2-5; a possible D gene is TRBD1 (5 bases). V gave up 1 base and J gave up 0 bases, with 9 bases separating them. CDR1 SGHTA and CDR2 FQGNSA come from the germline V gene. The CDR3 spans 15 residues. The CDR3 region is CASSLGQIYQETQYF. CDR3 sequence (DNA): TGTGCCAGCAGCTTAGGACAGATATACCAAGAGACCCAGTACTTC.

The V and J genes are TRBV11-2 and TRBJ1-6; TRBD1 might be the D (5 bases). CDR1 and CDR2 from the germline V gene are SGHAT and FQNNGV. This CDR3 has 14 amino acids. Trimming shortened V by 3 bases and J by 6 bases, and 9 bases separated the two germline ends. CDR3 sequence: CASSLRQTNSPLHF. CDR3 nucleotides: TGTGCCAGCAGCTTGAGACAGACTAATTCACCCCTCCACTTT.

The chain carries TRBV4-1 and TRBJ2-7, with 9 bases aligning to TRBD1. Trimming at V came to 3 bases and at J to 3 bases, leaving 6 bases not matched to a gene. The CDR3 extends over 15 amino acids. CDR1 MGHRA and CDR2 YSYEKL come from the germline V gene. This chain's CDR3 is CASSHQGTGFYEQYF. The DNA for the CDR3 is TGCGCCAGCAGCCACCAAGGGACAGGGTTCTACGAGCAGTACTTC.

This clone was seen once. V usage is TRBV2 and J usage is TRBJ2-1; 8 nucleotides agree with TRBD2. The CDR3 spans 17 residues. V was pared by 5 bases and J by 1 base, with 10 bases of the junction left unmatched. Germline loops: CDR1 SNHLY, CDR2 FYNNEI. CDR3 coding DNA: TGTGCCAGCAGTACTCCGCGGGGGGCTTCATCCTACAATGAGCAGTTCTTC. Protein sequence: CASSTPRGASSYNEQFF.

This chain uses TRBV9 with TRBJ1-5, with D perhaps TRBD1 (6 bases). This CDR3 comprises 14 residues. The V and J ends lost 4 bases and 0 bases respectively, with 8 bases between them. Looked up from germline, CDR1 is SGDLS and CDR2 is YYNGEE. The chain's CDR3 is CASSQGYSNQPQHF. DNA of the CDR3: TGTGCCAGCAGCCAGGGGTATAGCAATCAGCCCCAGCATTTT.